What follows describes a single TCR beta chain. Its antigen is undetermined. Treatment given: approximately 18 received Ad26.COV2.S at low or high dose, single or two shots; 5 received placebo; per-sample allocation not given. Day 63 following the first vaccine or placebo injection was when the samples were taken. Per germline, CDR1 LNHDA and CDR2 SQIVND (reference sequence). The CDR3 loop spans 14 amino acids. Trimming took 8 bases from V and 6 from J, leaving 17 bases between them. The data belong to a study of Ad26.COV2.S vaccination and SARS-CoV-2 variants. Study at large: Donor joined the COV1001 Ad26.COV2.S trial arm. Study results and limitations: Placebo and vaccine recipients had non-spike TCR breadth that was similar.

Some clones are missing from TCRdb's copy, which holds only in-frame ones; the method was immunoSEQ multiplex PCR. The sample records about 350,000 clones, 70% to 90% being singletons. The source was peripheral blood, collected in a trial of Ad26.COV2.S vaccine versus placebo. This sequence originates from a person between 18 and 59 years old who received the Ad26.COV2.S COVID-19 vaccine or a placebo. J is TRBJ2-1 and V is TRBV19; the D is unclear. The CDR3 loop reads CASHTDRNSNEQFF. The CDR3 region has the DNA TGTGCCAGTCACACGGACCGGAACAGCAATGAGCAGTTCTTC.